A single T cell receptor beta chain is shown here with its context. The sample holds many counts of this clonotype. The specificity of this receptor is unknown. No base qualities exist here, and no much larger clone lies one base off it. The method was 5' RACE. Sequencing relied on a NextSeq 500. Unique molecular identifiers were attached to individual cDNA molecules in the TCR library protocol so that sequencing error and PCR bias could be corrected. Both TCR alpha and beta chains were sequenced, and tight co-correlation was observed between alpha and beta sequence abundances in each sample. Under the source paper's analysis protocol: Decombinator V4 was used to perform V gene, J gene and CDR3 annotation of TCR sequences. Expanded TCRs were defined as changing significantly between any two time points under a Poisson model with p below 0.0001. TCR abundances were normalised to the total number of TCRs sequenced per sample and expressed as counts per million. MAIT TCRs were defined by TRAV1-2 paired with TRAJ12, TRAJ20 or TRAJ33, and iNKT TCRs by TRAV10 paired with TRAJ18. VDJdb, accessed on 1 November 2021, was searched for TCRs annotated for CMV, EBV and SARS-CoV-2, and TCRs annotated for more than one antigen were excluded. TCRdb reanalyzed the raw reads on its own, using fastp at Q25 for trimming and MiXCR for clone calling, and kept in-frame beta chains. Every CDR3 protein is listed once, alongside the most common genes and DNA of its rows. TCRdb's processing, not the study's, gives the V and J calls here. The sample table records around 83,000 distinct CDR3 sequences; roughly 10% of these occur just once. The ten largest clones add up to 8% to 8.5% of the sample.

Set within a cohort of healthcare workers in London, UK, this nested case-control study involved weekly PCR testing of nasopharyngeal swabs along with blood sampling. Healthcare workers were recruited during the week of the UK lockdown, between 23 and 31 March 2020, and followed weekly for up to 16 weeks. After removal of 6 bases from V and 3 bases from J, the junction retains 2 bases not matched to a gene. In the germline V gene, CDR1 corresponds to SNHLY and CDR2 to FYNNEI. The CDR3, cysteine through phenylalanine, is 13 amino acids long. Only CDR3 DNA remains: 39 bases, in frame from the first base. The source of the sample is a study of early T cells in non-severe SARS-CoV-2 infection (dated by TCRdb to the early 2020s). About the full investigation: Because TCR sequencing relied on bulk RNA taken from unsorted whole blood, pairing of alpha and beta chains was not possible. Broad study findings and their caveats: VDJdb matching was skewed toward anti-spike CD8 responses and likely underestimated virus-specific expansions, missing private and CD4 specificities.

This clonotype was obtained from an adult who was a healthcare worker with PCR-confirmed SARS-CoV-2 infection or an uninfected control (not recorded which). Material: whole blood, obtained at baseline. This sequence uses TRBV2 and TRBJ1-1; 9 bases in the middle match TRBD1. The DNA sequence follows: TGTGCCAGCAGCGGGACAGGGTACACTGAAGCTTTCTTT. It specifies CASSGTGYTEAFF.